This T cell receptor beta chain was sequenced during a study of early T cells in non-severe SARS-CoV-2 infection. Study context: The chains were unpaired, and the sequenced material was bulk RNA from unsorted whole blood.

The sample holds many counts of this clonotype. Its antigen is currently unknown. Researchers attached unique molecular identifiers to individual cDNA molecules. From the 5' RACE reads, TCRdb called clonotypes with MiXCR, one entry per CDR3 protein. The table records 40,000 to 55,000 distinct CDR3 sequences, roughly 7% of them present only once. The study, taken as a whole, reports: There was a bias toward anti-spike CD8 responses in VDJdb matching, which missed private and CD4 specificities.

Sequencing was done on a sample of whole blood. The source is an adult who was a healthcare worker with PCR-confirmed SARS-CoV-2 infection or an uninfected control (not recorded which).

For the CDR3, the DNA is TGTGCCTGGAGAGAAGGGGGACACGAGCAGTACTTC. It specifies CAWREGGHEQYF. The chain uses TRBV30 and TRBJ2-7; possibly TRBD1 for D (6 bases). V was pared by 3 bases and J by 5 bases, with 11 bases between. This CDR3 has 12 residues. Germline-derived CDR1 and CDR2 are GTSNPN and SVGIG (reference sequence).